Each of the 17 T cell receptor beta chains below was sequenced from the same sample in a study of blood T cell repertoires in COVID-19. The table came from immunoSEQ multiplex PCR; TCRdb's copy has only in-frame clones and leaves some out. The profile shows fewer than 85,000 clones, 75% to 90% of them singletons. The specimen was peripheral blood. All receptors come from a man aged 50 or older with active COVID-19.

The chain joins TRBV29-1 to TRBJ2-5, with 7 bases lining up with TRBD2. V shed 4 bases and J 1 base; nucleotides not matched to a gene: 6. In germline, CDR1 is SQVTM, CDR2 ANQGSEA. The CDR3 loop spans 14 amino acids. The CDR3 spells CSVAAGAAQETQYF. CDR3 DNA: TGCAGCGTTGCCGCGGGAGCGGCCCAAGAGACCCAGTACTTC.

This clone was found a few times. The rearrangement joins TRBV7-9 to TRBJ2-7; tentative D call: TRBD2 (5 bases). This CDR3 is built from 13 residues. The V gene's germline CDR1 is SEHNR and CDR2 FQNEAQ (reference sequence). V lost 5 bases, J lost 0 bases, and 8 bases lay in between. CDR3 amino acids: CASSVRDSYEQYF. The CDR3 region has the DNA TGTGCCAGCAGCGTTCGGGACTCCTACGAGCAGTACTTC.

As DNA, the CDR3 is TGTGCCAGCTCACCAAGGGTTCTGAACGGACAGGCGCGGACCCAGTACTTC. Protein: CASSPRVLNGQARTQYF. The chain uses TRBV18 and TRBJ2-5, with 7 bases that match TRBD1. The germline gives CDR1 KGHSH, CDR2 LQKENI. Trimming took 2 bases from V and 7 from J; bases not matched to a gene: 16. The CDR3 sequence is 17 residues long.

A single count supports this clone. The gene calls are TRBV6-4 and TRBJ2-2; 14 bases are a match to TRBD2. This CDR3 contains 17 residues. Looked up from germline, CDR1 is MRHNA and CDR2 is SNTAGT. With V trimmed by 0 bases and J by 6 bases, 3 bases remained unmatched. The CDR3 DNA reads TGTGCCAGCAGTGACTCGGGACTAGCGGGGGACGCCGGGGAGCTGTTTTTT. This codes for CASSDSGLAGDAGELFF.

The chain links TRBV2 to TRBJ1-3; D might be TRBD1 (5 bases). V dropped 4 bases and J dropped 4 bases, with 8 bases sitting between them. CDR1 is SNHLY and CDR2 is FYNNEI in the germline V gene. This CDR3 region has 13 residues. The DNA for the CDR3 is TGTGCCAGCAGTGTAGGACAAGGAAACACCATATATTTT. It codes for CASSVGQGNTIYF.

The V gene is TRBV5-4, the J gene TRBJ2-5; 9 bases line up with TRBD1. Trimming took 4 bases from V and 2 from J; bases not matched to a gene: 9. Looked up from germline, CDR1 is SGHNT and CDR2 is YYREEE (reference sequence). The length of the CDR3 is 16 residues. The CDR3 DNA reads TGTGCCAGCAGCGATGGGACAGGGAGATCTCAAGAGACCCAGTACTTC. Its translation is CASSDGTGRSQETQYF.

This clone has only one observation. V and J are TRBV6-2 or TRBV6-3 and TRBJ2-1; 7 nucleotides align to TRBD1. The CDR3 is made up of 18 amino acids. V trimming: 6 bases; J trimming: 5 bases; junction bases outside the gene matches: 19. The germline gives CDR1 MNHEY, CDR2 SVGEGT. The chain's CDR3 is CASSRGQALSRADNEQFF. CDR3 DNA: TGTGCCAGCAGCCGTGGACAGGCGCTTTCGCGCGCCGACAATGAGCAGTTCTTC.

Only one count was recorded for this clone. The chain joins TRBV6-2 or TRBV6-3 to TRBJ2-3; TRBD2 aligns across 10 bases. Trimming at V came to 0 bases and at J to 2 bases, leaving 5 bases not matched to a gene. The CDR3 is made up of 17 amino acids. Germline V gene lookup returns CDR1 MNHEY and CDR2 SVGEGT. Written as DNA, the CDR3 is TGTGCCAGCAGTTACTCCCGGACTAGCGGAAACACAGATACGCAGTATTTT. Translating it yields CASSYSRTSGNTDTQYF.

The V and J genes are TRBV28 and TRBJ2-7; possible D gene TRBD2, 6 bases. Germline V lookup: CDR1 MDHEN, CDR2 SYDVKM. The CDR3 is made up of 14 amino acids. V dropped 2 bases and J dropped 6 bases, with 14 bases sitting between them. As DNA, the CDR3 is TGTGCCAGCAGTTTAATTAGGGGACTTGGCGAGCAGTACTTC. It yields the protein CASSLIRGLGEQYF.

This chain joins TRBV6-5 and TRBJ1-2; D perhaps matches TRBD1 (6 bases). CDR3 length: 14 residues. Germline-derived CDR1 and CDR2 are MNHEY and SVGAGI. Trimming shortened V by 7 bases and J by 4 bases, and 16 bases separated the two germline ends. The CDR3 DNA reads as TGTGCCAGCACCAGAACAGGGTACGGCTATGGCTACACCTTC. Residues: CASTRTGYGYGYTF.

Note on this clone: Other DNA sequences in the sample encode the same CDR3. The chain's CDR3 is CASSRPGGEQYF. The CDR3 DNA follows: TGCGCCAGCAGCCGGCCGGGAGGCGAGCAGTACTTC. The rearrangement links TRBV4-1 to TRBJ2-7; 7 nucleotides agree with TRBD2. Germline values: CDR1 MGHRA, CDR2 YSYEKL. CDR3 length: 12 amino acids. After removal of 4 bases from V and 6 bases from J, the junction contained 3 bases not matched to a gene.

The chain carries TRBV30 and TRBJ2-6; a possible D gene is TRBD1 (6 bases). Germline V gene sequence: CDR1 GTSNPN, CDR2 SVGIG (reference sequence). The CDR3 sequence is 17 residues long. Trimming took 0 bases from V and 0 from J, leaving 12 bases between them. For the CDR3, the DNA is TGTGCCTGGAGTGTCAGGGGTACGCCCTCTGGGGCCAACGTCCTGACTTTC. Translating gives CAWSVRGTPSGANVLTF.

This chain connects TRBV7-6 to TRBJ2-2; 9 bases map to TRBD1. This CDR3 spans 16 amino acids. V shed 6 bases and J 7 bases; nucleotides not matched to a gene: 12. Germline CDR1 reads SGHVS; CDR2 reads FNYEAQ. The CDR3: CASSYQPGQGNGELFF. The CDR3 DNA follows: TGTGCCAGCAGTTATCAACCGGGACAGGGTAACGGGGAGCTGTTTTTT.

This clone was observed a few times. The CDR3 is CASSEGQEHRKLFF. The CDR3 nucleotides are TGTGCCAGCAGTGAAGGGCAGGAGCACAGGAAACTGTTTTTT. The V call is TRBV2, the J call TRBJ1-4, with D tentatively TRBD1 (5 bases). Germline V gives CDR1 SNHLY, CDR2 FYNNEI. Deletions cut 1 base from V and 11 bases from J, with 14 bases between. The CDR3 extends over 14 amino acids.

The chain joins TRBV9 to TRBJ2-7, with TRBD2 identical over 7 bases. Trimming at V came to 4 bases and at J to 4 bases, leaving 11 bases not matched to a gene. CDR1 and CDR2 from the germline V gene are SGDLS and YYNGEE. The CDR3 has 15 residues. Here the CDR3 reads CASSPGRGIMYEQYF. In DNA, the CDR3 is TGTGCCAGCAGCCCGGGGAGGGGTATCATGTACGAGCAGTACTTC.

In this sample, this clone turned up once. The junction differs from germline at one of its ends, possibly a read error. The chain employs TRBV7-7 and TRBJ2-3; TRBD2 is a possible D gene (6 bases). Germline V lookup: CDR1 SSHAT, CDR2 FNYEAQ (reference sequence). The CDR3 runs 15 residues. The CDR3 coding sequence is TGTGCTAGCAGCCCAAGGGGCGGGGACACAGATACGCAGTATTTT. Its protein is CASSPRGGDTDTQYF.

This clone was counted a single time. Its ends do not fully match the called genes, so a read error is possible. At the DNA level, this CDR3 is encoded by other sequences in the same sample as well. The rearrangement uses TRBV4-3 and TRBJ2-7, with TRBD1 as a possible D gene (7 bases). CDR1 is LGHNA and CDR2 is YSLEER in the germline V gene. The CDR3 loop spans 17 amino acids. The CDR3 here is CASSQGAGGLGFYEQYF. The CDR3 DNA follows: TGCGCCAGTAGCCAAGGGGCAGGGGGACTCGGTTTCTACGAGCAGTACTTC.